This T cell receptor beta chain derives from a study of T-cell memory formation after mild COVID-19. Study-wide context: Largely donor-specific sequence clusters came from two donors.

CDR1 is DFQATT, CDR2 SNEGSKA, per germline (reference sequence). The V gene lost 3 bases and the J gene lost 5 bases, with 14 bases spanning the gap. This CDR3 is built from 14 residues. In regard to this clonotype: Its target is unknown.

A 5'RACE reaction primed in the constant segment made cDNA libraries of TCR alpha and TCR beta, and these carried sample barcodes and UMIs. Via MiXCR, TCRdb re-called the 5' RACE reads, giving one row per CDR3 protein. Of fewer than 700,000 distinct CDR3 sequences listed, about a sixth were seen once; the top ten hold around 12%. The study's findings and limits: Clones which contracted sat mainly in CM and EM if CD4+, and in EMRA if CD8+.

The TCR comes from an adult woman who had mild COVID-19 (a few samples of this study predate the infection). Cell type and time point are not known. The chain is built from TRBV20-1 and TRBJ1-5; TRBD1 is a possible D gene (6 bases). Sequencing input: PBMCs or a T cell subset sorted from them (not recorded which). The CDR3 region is CSASGGAGDQPQHF. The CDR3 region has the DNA TGCAGTGCTAGCGGTGGGGCAGGGGATCAGCCCCAGCATTTT.